This T cell receptor beta chain originates from a study of T-cell reconstitution after alpha-beta-depleted transplantation in children (dated by TCRdb to 2016 to 2017). Broadly, across the study: Using TCR repertoire profiling, the study quantitatively followed how T-cell immune reconstitution unfolded in children after TCRalphabeta/CD19-depleted allogeneic hematopoietic cell transplantation.

This clonotype showed up just a few times. Its antigen is not yet known. There are no base qualities to consult, and no much larger clone falls within one base. Library preparation employed PCR. Instrument on record: Illumina HiSeq 2500. Molecular barcoding was employed in the preparation of TCR libraries, with unique molecular identifiers being used to normalize TCRbeta repertoire quantification. The public reads were quality trimmed at Q25 with fastp and then assembled into clones with MiXCR by TCRdb, keeping productive beta chains. Every distinct CDR3 protein forms one entry, paired with its most common genes and DNA. The sample yields roughly 500,000 distinct CDR3 sequences; roughly 18% were counted once. The top ten hold approximately 3% of the sample. V lost 3 bases and J lost 1 base; the stretch between them is 12 bases long. The CDR3 measures 15 amino acids from cysteine to phenylalanine. The CDR3 DNA has 45 bases and is translated from base 1. According to the germline V gene, CDR1 reads MNHNS and CDR2 reads SASEGT.

The source material was PBMCs from the stem cell graft donor, sampled from the stem cell graft. This clonotype originated in a human donor who donated a stem cell graft to a child with acute lymphoblastic leukemia. The sequence is built from TRBV6-1 and TRBJ1-1; no D segment can be confidently identified. DNA sequence: TGTGCCAGCAGTGACCTGGATTTAAGGAACACTGAAGCTTTCTTT. Its product reads: CASSDLDLRNTEAFF.